The sequence of this T cell receptor beta chain was determined in a study of blood T cell repertoires in COVID-19. Methods used by the authors: Scientists estimated how many nucleated cells there were by amplifying reference gene primers. This table comes from immunoSEQ multiplex PCR, and its TCRdb copy is limited to in-frame clones, with some not included. That table furnishes V, J and clone size, whereas the DNA furnished D and trimming. The data show some 210,000 clones, roughly 87% seen once. The germline gives CDR1 LGHNA, CDR2 YSLEER. There are 17 residues in the CDR3. The V and J ends lost 0 bases and 0 bases respectively, with 15 bases between them.

Sample: PBMCs or T cells enriched from blood (not recorded which). The rearrangement links TRBV4-3 to TRBJ2-7; D not certain. The sequence derives from a man younger than 30 with acute COVID-19. CDR3 residues: CASSQDLLLADSYEQYF. The CDR3 nucleotides read TGCGCCAGCAGCCAAGATCTTCTTCTGGCAGACTCCTACGAGCAGTACTTC.